The entry below gives a single TCR beta chain sequence along with its context. As yet, its antigen is unknown. This specimen belongs to a study of cytomegalovirus exposure and HLA in healthy donors. Study-level results: There were 150 to 200 TCR beta chains listed as cytomegalovirus-associated. While the bulk of TCR sequences proved rare, some public TCRs turned up in many donors. In vitro data verified three CMV-associated chains as specific for CMV antigens.

Profiling relied on immunoSEQ multiplex PCR, and the TCRdb table lists in-frame clones only, not all of them. The sample has a few hundred thousand clones, roughly 85% seen once. Among the 120 or so subjects of the validation cohort, separate from the roughly 730-subject first cohort, were the donors. The TCR originated in a woman between 18 and 30 years old in good health and CMV-seronegative. Sequences were obtained from PBMCs.

For the CDR3, the DNA is TGTGCCAGCAGCAAAAGTGGGGCGTACACCTACGAGCAGTACTTC. This sequence encodes CASSKSGAYTYEQYF. V usage is TRBV21-1 and J usage is TRBJ2-7; TRBD1, the table's D call, was not compared with the DNA. TRBV21-1 is tagged as a pseudogene. This CDR3 contains 15 residues.